The clone carrying this T cell receptor beta chain was seen many times. Its antigen is as yet unknown. The data originate from a study of early T cells in non-severe SARS-CoV-2 infection. About the study: Sequencing input comprised bulk RNA from unsorted whole blood; chain pairing was not available. The study's findings and limits: Database matching using VDJdb favored anti-spike CD8 responses, with private and CD4 specificities left missing.

Trimming left V 7 bases short and J 7 bases short, with 16 bases between. Germline V CDR1 and CDR2: SQVTM, ANQGSEA. This CDR3 region has 13 residues. Unique molecular identifier tags were affixed to discrete cDNA molecules. TCRdb independently ran MiXCR on the 5' RACE reads; one entry per CDR3 protein. The sample has around 35,000 distinct CDR3 sequences, roughly 5.9% seen once. The sequencing sample was made of whole blood. The V call is TRBV29-1, the J call TRBJ1-4; D gene ambiguous. The source is an adult who was a healthcare worker with PCR-confirmed SARS-CoV-2 infection or an uninfected control (not recorded which). CDR3 DNA sequence: TGCAGCGCCAGGTTGCCGGTTCGTGAAAAACTGTTTTTT. This gives the protein CSARLPVREKLFF.